Below are 32 T cell receptor beta chains sequenced from a single sample in a study of identical twins. A single record per CDR3 protein comes from TCRdb applying MiXCR to the 5' RACE reads. The repertoire holds 450,000 to 650,000 distinct CDR3 sequences, with 13% to 15% as singletons. A further study also used this sample, focusing on yellow fever vaccine responses in identical twins.

Sequencing was carried out using CD4+ T cells sorted from blood. These TCRs come from a woman under 30 in good health.

CDR3 DNA sequence: TGCAGTGCTAGCGGACAGCTAAGTTACACCTTC. This translates into CSASGQLSYTF. This rearrangement joins TRBV20-1 to TRBJ1-2, with D perhaps TRBD1 (6 bases). CDR1 is DFQATT and CDR2 is SNEGSKA in the germline V gene (reference sequence). Trimming removed 3 bases from V and 11 bases from J, with 13 bases in between. This CDR3 has 11 residues.

This clonotype was seen just once. The chain combines TRBV29-1 with TRBJ2-1; 8 nucleotides match TRBD2. With 0 bases clipped from V and 8 bases from J, the junction kept 9 bases outside the gene matches. The CDR3 totals 15 residues. CDR1 is SQVTM, CDR2 ANQGSEA, per germline. The CDR3 nucleotides read TGCAGCGTTGAAGATCCAAGCGGGGGCAGGGATGAGCAGTTCTTC. It translates to CSVEDPSGGRDEQFF.

The chain couples TRBV29-1 to TRBJ2-1; TRBD2 matches 12 bases. CDR1 and CDR2 (germline): SQVTM, ANQGSEA. V shed 5 bases and J 0 bases; nucleotides not matched to a gene: 5. This CDR3 is 16 amino acids long. The CDR3 sequence: CSVLPGLAGSYNEQFF. Here the CDR3 DNA reads TGCAGCGTTCTTCCGGGACTAGCGGGCTCCTACAATGAGCAGTTCTTC.

V usage is TRBV7-8 and J usage is TRBJ2-7; D unresolved. Germline V gene lookup returns CDR1 SGHVS and CDR2 FQNEAQ. The CDR3 is made up of 13 amino acids. The V end lost 0 bases, the J end lost 4 bases, and 7 bases lay between the germline ends. The CDR3 loop is CASSLANEYEQYV. CDR3 sequence (DNA): TGTGCCAGCAGCTTAGCGAACGAATACGAGCAGTACGTC.

V gene TRBV6-5 combines with J gene TRBJ1-6; no clear D. The V end was cut by 6 bases, the J end by 10 bases, with 10 bases between. The CDR3 has 12 residues. The germline V gene has CDR1 MNHEY and CDR2 SVGAGI. For the CDR3, the DNA is TGTGCCAGCAGATCTATGAGGTCACCCCTCCACTTT. This encodes CASRSMRSPLHF.

On this clonotype itself: A read error may explain this, as a much larger clone is one base away. The V and J genes are TRBV20-1 and TRBJ2-2, with 9 bases matching TRBD2. CDR3 size: 16 residues. Germline-derived CDR1 and CDR2 are DFQATT and SNEGSKA (reference sequence). CDR3 amino acids: CCARDPLAGGTGELFF. In DNA, the CDR3 is TGCTGTGCTAGAGATCCACTAGCGGGCGGGACCGGGGAGCTGTTTTTT.

This clonotype was detected only a few times. The J gene is TRBJ2-5, the V gene TRBV20-1; D may correspond to TRBD1 or TRBD2 (5 bases each). The V and J ends lost 3 bases and 1 base respectively, with 12 bases between them. CDR1 and CDR2 (germline): DFQATT, SNEGSKA (reference sequence). CDR3 size: 14 residues. CDR3 DNA: TGCAGTGCTAGTGGTCAGGGACGCCAAGAGACCCAGTACTTC. Protein: CSASGQGRQETQYF.

The chain is built from TRBV5-1 and TRBJ2-7; 13 bases are a match to TRBD2. The length of the CDR3 is 17 residues. The ends lost 4 bases at V and 6 bases at J; junction bases unmatched: 13. CDR1 and CDR2 (germline): SGHRS, YFSETQ. In DNA, the CDR3 is TGCGCCAGCAGCGCGGGACTAGCGGGATTCCCCTCGGCCGAGCAGTACTTC. It is translated as CASSAGLAGFPSAEQYF.

The chain couples TRBV5-4 to TRBJ1-4; D might be TRBD1 (6 bases). Germline values: CDR1 SGHNT, CDR2 YYREEE (reference sequence). Trimming stripped 0 bases from V and 0 bases from J, with 15 bases between. The CDR3 spans 18 residues. CDR3 residues: CASSLGGKQGSTNEKLFF. The CDR3 region has the DNA TGTGCCAGCAGCTTGGGTGGGAAACAGGGCTCAACTAATGAAAAACTGTTTTTT.

The V call is TRBV7-9, the J call TRBJ2-2; no clear D. The CDR3 has 15 amino acids. With 5 bases removed from V and 3 bases from J, the gap between germline ends came to 13 bases. CDR1 is SEHNR, CDR2 FQNEAQ, per germline (reference sequence). The CDR3 loop is CASSRGSGYTGELFF. DNA of the CDR3: TGTGCCAGCAGCCGAGGATCCGGATACACCGGGGAGCTGTTTTTT.

This clonotype has a handful of counts. The V and J genes are TRBV20-1 and TRBJ2-7; D is possibly TRBD2 (6 bases). This CDR3 contains 15 residues. Trimming cost V 0 bases and J 9 bases, with 21 bases left between them. Germline V CDR1 and CDR2: DFQATT, SNEGSKA (reference sequence). DNA of the CDR3: TGCAGTGCTAGAGACCCGGGACTCAGTGCGATGGGGCAGTACTTC. This translates into CSARDPGLSAMGQYF.

This clonotype was observed at least ten times. The genes are TRBV5-1 and TRBJ2-1; TRBD2 matches at 9 bases. The CDR3 has 15 amino acids. The junction had 5 bases not matched to a gene; V was cut back by 0 bases and J by 7 bases. Germline loops: CDR1 SGHRS, CDR2 YFSETQ. The DNA for the CDR3 is TGCGCCAGCAGCTTGGGGCTAGCGGGGCCAAATGAGCAGTTCTTC. This codes for CASSLGLAGPNEQFF.

The chain employs TRBV9 and TRBJ2-4, with TRBD1 as a possible D gene (6 bases). From germline, CDR1 is SGDLS and CDR2 YYNGEE. Trimming pared 4 bases from V and 0 bases from J, leaving 14 bases between. The CDR3 sequence is 16 residues long. The CDR3 reads CASSRGDRLAKNIQYF. The CDR3 nucleotides read TGTGCCAGCAGCCGAGGAGACAGGCTAGCCAAAAACATTCAGTACTTC. The variable domain in full, completed from reference TRBV9 and TRBJ2-4, reads DSGVTQTPKHLITATGQRVTLRCSPRSGDLSVYWYQQSLDQGLQFLIQYYNGEERAKGNILERFSAQQFPDLHSELNLSSLELGDSALYFCASSRGDRLAKNIQYFGAGTRLSVL.

This clonotype showed up many times. This sequence joins TRBV12-3 or TRBV12-4 and TRBJ2-1; 12 nucleotides agree with TRBD2. The junction had 6 bases not matched to a gene; V was cut back by 3 bases and J by 9 bases. CDR3 size: 15 residues. CDR3 coding DNA: TGTGCCAGCAGTTTGCATCTAGCGGGAGGGTTTGAGCAGTTCTTC. As protein: CASSLHLAGGFEQFF.

This clonotype was observed a few times. The V and J genes are TRBV29-1 and TRBJ2-7; the D call may be TRBD1 or TRBD2 (6 bases each). Per the germline V gene, CDR1 is SQVTM and CDR2 is ANQGSEA. V shed 6 bases and J shed 2 bases, with 23 bases lying between them. CDR3 length equals 16 residues. DNA for the CDR3: TGCAGCGTCACCCTTTGGGGGAAGGGGGGAACCTACGAGCAGTACTTC. Translating it yields CSVTLWGKGGTYEQYF.

This chain uses TRBV28 with TRBJ2-4, with D tentatively TRBD1 (6 bases). The V gene lost 5 bases and the J gene lost 2 bases, with 10 bases spanning the gap. This CDR3 region has 14 residues. In germline, CDR1 is MDHEN, CDR2 SYDVKM. CDR3 sequence reads: CASSIQGPKNIQYF. The CDR3 DNA sequence: TGTGCCAGCAGTATACAGGGTCCCAAAAACATTCAGTACTTC.

This clonotype was seen many times. The chain couples TRBV20-1 to TRBJ2-1; a weak D match, TRBD2 (5 bases). Germline V gives CDR1 DFQATT, CDR2 SNEGSKA (reference sequence). Trimming removed 6 bases from V and 4 bases from J, with 13 bases in between. This CDR3 has 13 residues. This CDR3 is CSALARTYNEQFF. Here the CDR3 DNA reads TGCAGTGCCTTAGCGAGAACATACAATGAGCAGTTCTTC.

This clonotype is a singleton in its sample. The chain combines TRBV6-1 with TRBJ1-2; 7 bases fit TRBD1. V was pared by 7 bases and J by 7 bases, with 15 bases of the junction left unmatched. Germline V CDR1 and CDR2: MNHNS, SASEGT. CDR3 length: 15 residues. CDR3 protein: CASTKAGGASAGYTF. For the CDR3, the DNA is TGTGCCAGCACAAAAGCAGGGGGGGCTTCGGCTGGCTACACCTTC.

The V and J genes are TRBV5-5 and TRBJ2-5; 13 bases fit TRBD2. V lost 5 bases, J lost 4 bases, and 8 bases stayed unmatched. Germline CDR1 reads SGHKS; CDR2 reads YYEKEE (reference sequence). The length of the CDR3 is 16 residues. CDR3 loop: CASRLGLAGLSETQYF. The DNA for the CDR3 is TGTGCCAGCAGACTGGGACTAGCGGGACTTTCAGAGACCCAGTACTTC.

J is TRBJ2-5 and V is TRBV20-1; 10 bases are a match to TRBD2. The germline V gene has CDR1 DFQATT and CDR2 SNEGSKA (reference sequence). This CDR3 has 16 residues. V shed 6 bases and J 1 base; nucleotides not matched to a gene: 11. CDR3 sequence reads: CSAKPGLADIQETQYF. In DNA, the CDR3 is TGCAGTGCCAAGCCCGGACTAGCGGACATCCAAGAGACCCAGTACTTC.

In DNA, the CDR3 is TGTGCCAGCAGCTTTAGCGGGGGGGGTCGGGAGCAGTACTTC. Its translation: CASSFSGGGREQYF. The genes are TRBV7-2 and TRBJ2-7; 11 bases agree with TRBD2. V lost 3 bases, J lost 7 bases, and 5 bases stayed unmatched. Germline assignment: CDR1 SGHTA and CDR2 FQGNSA. The CDR3 length is 14 residues. Combining the CDR3 with reference TRBV7-2 and TRBJ2-7 gives the whole variable domain GAGVSQSPSNKVTEKGKDVELRCDPISGHTALYWYRQSLGQGLEFLIYFQGNSAPDKSGLPSDRFSAERTGGSVSTLTIQRTQQEDSAVYLCASSFSGGGREQYFGPGTRLTVT.

The chain combines TRBV7-6 with TRBJ1-4; 7 bases line up with TRBD1. Germline CDR1 SGHVS, CDR2 FNYEAQ. This CDR3 spans 13 amino acids. J lost 8 bases, V lost 5 bases, and 5 bases had no gene match. CDR3 bases: TGTGCCAGCAGCCCCAGGGGGGAGGAAAAACTGTTTTTT. Its translation is CASSPRGEEKLFF.

This clonotype has at least ten counts. The rearrangement links TRBV5-1 to TRBJ1-3; unclear D gene. V was cut by 0 bases and J by 2 bases, with 6 bases left in between. CDR1 SGHRS and CDR2 YFSETQ come from the germline V gene. The CDR3 sequence is 14 residues long. The CDR3 protein is CASSLGGTGNTIYF. For the CDR3, the DNA is TGCGCCAGCAGCTTGGGTGGAACTGGAAACACCATATATTTT.

In its sample, this clonotype was seen a few times. This rearrangement joins TRBV20-1 to TRBJ2-3, with 11 bases identical to TRBD2. The CDR3 runs 16 residues. Trimming removed 0 bases from V and 4 bases from J; junction bases left unmatched: 6. The germline gives CDR1 DFQATT, CDR2 SNEGSKA (reference sequence). The CDR3, as DNA: TGCAGTGCTAGAGACCCAACTAGCGGGGGTGCAGATACGCAGTATTTT. Encoded protein: CSARDPTSGGADTQYF.

The rearrangement uses TRBV6-1 and TRBJ2-1; 11 bases map to TRBD2. There are 14 residues in the CDR3. The V and J ends lost 6 bases and 2 bases, in that order; junction bases with no gene match: 0. Per germline, CDR1 MNHNS and CDR2 SASEGT. For the CDR3, the DNA is TGTGCCAGCAGGACTAGCGGGACCTACAATGAGCAGTTCTTC. Translation: CASRTSGTYNEQFF.

This rearrangement joins TRBV7-3 to TRBJ2-2, with D maybe TRBD1 (6 bases). The germline V gene has CDR1 SGHTA and CDR2 FQGTGA. This CDR3 is built from 16 residues. V lost 6 bases, J lost 1 base, and 15 bases lay in between. The CDR3 coding sequence is TGTGCCAGCAGTGATCCGACAGGAGAGAACACCGGGGAGCTGTTTTTT. Protein sequence: CASSDPTGENTGELFF.

The gene calls are TRBV6-5 and TRBJ2-7; D is uncertain. CDR3 size: 16 residues. The V end lost 0 bases, the J end lost 0 bases, and 12 bases lay between the germline ends. Germline lookup yields CDR1 MNHEY and CDR2 SVGAGI. CDR3 in amino acids: CASSYSLTDHSYEQYF. Written as DNA, the CDR3 is TGTGCCAGCAGTTACTCTTTGACGGACCACTCCTACGAGCAGTACTTC.

Ten or more counts support this clonotype. The gene calls are TRBV7-2 and TRBJ1-5; no reliable D call. The length of the CDR3 is 15 residues. Germline CDR1 reads SGHTA; CDR2 reads FQGNSA. V dropped 0 bases and J dropped 0 bases, with 6 bases sitting between them. CDR3 sequence (DNA): TGTGCCAGCAGCTTAGCAGGGCCTAGCAATCAGCCCCAGCATTTT. It specifies CASSLAGPSNQPQHF.

Only a few counts were recorded for this clonotype. V usage is TRBV5-6 and J usage is TRBJ2-3; maybe TRBD2 (6 bases). Per germline, CDR1 SGHDT and CDR2 YYEEEE. V was cut by 0 bases and J by 1 base, with 15 bases left in between. CDR3 length: 17 residues. The CDR3 region is CASSLAYARRGTDTQYF. CDR3 nucleotide sequence: TGTGCCAGCAGCTTGGCCTACGCCCGGAGGGGCACAGATACGCAGTATTTT.

A few counts support this clonotype. The rearrangement joins TRBV19 to TRBJ2-7, with 9 bases aligning to TRBD1. The CDR3 length is 17 residues. CDR1 and CDR2 from the germline V gene are LNHDA and SQIVND (reference sequence). The J segment lost 2 bases and the V segment lost 1 base, leaving 9 bases of the junction unmatched. The CDR3 reads CASSIGTGAVVAYEQYF. The CDR3 nucleotides read TGTGCCAGTAGTATAGGGACAGGGGCTGTCGTTGCCTACGAGCAGTACTTC.

The V and J genes are TRBV7-9 and TRBJ2-1, with a weak D call TRBD2 (6 bases). The CDR3 extends over 16 amino acids. Trimming pared 1 base from V and 5 bases from J, leaving 15 bases between. Germline CDR1 reads SEHNR; CDR2 reads FQNEAQ (reference sequence). The CDR3 loop reads CASSLVGRRTHNEQFF. The CDR3 DNA is TGTGCCAGCAGCTTAGTAGGGAGGCGCACACACAATGAGCAGTTCTTC.

This clonotype was counted only a few times. The chain couples TRBV4-1 to TRBJ2-2; weak D call: TRBD2 (5 bases). Germline V gene lookup returns CDR1 MGHRA and CDR2 YSYEKL. This CDR3 contains 18 residues. Trimming pared 1 base from V and 1 base from J, leaving 16 bases between. The CDR3 coding sequence is TGCGCCAGCAGCCAAGGGTTAACTAGGAAGGGGAACACCGGGGAGCTGTTTTTT. As protein: CASSQGLTRKGNTGELFF.